These T cell receptor beta chains were read from a single sample in a study of blood T cells in healthy people across ages. One entry per CDR3 protein, called by TCRdb with MiXCR from the 5' RACE reads. Found here are hundreds of thousands of distinct CDR3 sequences, about 28% of them singletons; the top ten hold 15% to 19%. The sample taken for sequencing was blood. The receptors originated from a woman over 75 in good health. Both conserved end residues are part of each CDR3. The D gene is left open where the match is weak. Part of the rows lack a size; the others show once, few, many or a class for expanded clones.

few TRBJ2-5 TRBD2 TRBV5-6 TGTGCCAGCAGCCATTTTAGACTAGCGGGAGGAGAGACCCAGTACTTC CASSHFRLAGGETQYF
NA TRBJ1-1 TRBD1 TRBV11-2 TGTGCCAGCAGCTTAAGGGAAGATACGGGACAGGAAGCTTTCTTT CASSLREDTGQEAFF
NA TRBJ1-1 NA TRBV20-1 TGCAGTGCTAGAGAGCAGGCGCTGAACACTGAAGCTTTCTTT CSAREQALNTEAFF
NA TRBJ1-2 TRBD1 TRBV11-2 TGTGCCAGCAGCGGACGGGACAGGGAAAGTTCTAACTATGGCTACACCTTC CASSGRDRESSNYGYTF
few TRBJ2-3 NA TRBV4-2 TGTGCCAGCAGCCAAGTATCCAGCTCTGCGGATACGCAGTATTTT CASSQVSSSADTQYF
many TRBJ1-2 TRBD1 TRBV20-1 TGCAGTGCTAGAGACGGGACAGGGGTCCCTTATGGCTACACCTTC CSARDGTGVPYGYTF
many TRBJ1-2 TRBD1 TRBV27 TGTGCCAGCAGGGGGTTGGGACAGGGGACAAAGACCTATGGCTACACCTTC CASRGLGQGTKTYGYTF
many TRBJ2-7 NA TRBV14 TGTGCCAGCAGCCATTCCGGGACAAGCTACGAGCAGTACTTC CASSHSGTSYEQYF
once TRBJ2-7 TRBD1 TRBV6-5 TGTGCCAGCTTAGGCAGGGGGCGGTACGAGCAGTACTTC CASLGRGRYEQYF
few TRBJ2-5 NA TRBV24-1 TGTACCACCAGTGATGCCAGGGTAGGGGAGACCCAGTACTTC CTTSDARVGETQYF
NA TRBJ1-2 NA TRBV9 TGTGCCAGCAGCGCCCGGGACCAAGCCTATGGCTACACCTTC CASSARDQAYGYTF
many TRBJ2-6 TRBD1 TRBV6-2/TRBV6-3 TGTGCCAGCAGTTACCGTCCCGGGACAGGGGTTGGGGCCAACGTCCTGACTTTC CASSYRPGTGVGANVLTF
NA TRBJ2-1 NA TRBV5-6 TGTGCCAGCAGCTTTTGGGGGGTGTCCTACAATGAGCAGTTCTTC CASSFWGVSYNEQFF
many TRBJ2-1 TRBD1 TRBV6-5 TGTGCCAGCAGTTATGGGACAGGGGTGGGCAATGAGCAGTTCTTC CASSYGTGVGNEQFF
NA TRBJ2-7 TRBD2 TRBV5-1 TGCGCCAGCAGCTTCGGGGCTAGCGGGGGGGCCTACGAGCAGTACTTC CASSFGASGGAYEQYF
many TRBJ2-3 NA TRBV21-1 TGTGCCAGCAGCCCTTGGGACCGCGTGAGGACAGATACGCAGTATTTT CASSPWDRVRTDTQYF
many TRBJ1-2 NA TRBV7-2 TGTGCCAGCAGCTTAGTAGATCGAGGACTTTATGGCTACACCTTC CASSLVDRGLYGYTF
many TRBJ2-7 TRBD1 TRBV29-1 TGCAGCGTTACCGGGACAGGGCTCTACGAGCAGTACTTC CSVTGTGLYEQYF
many TRBJ2-1 NA TRBV6-1 TGTGCCAGCAGTGAAGCACCCGGGGCCAAGGGGGATGAGCAGTTCTTC CASSEAPGAKGDEQFF
many TRBJ2-2 NA TRBV7-2 TGTGCCAGCAGCTTAGTGACTTGGCGAGGGACCGGGGAGCTGTTTTTT CASSLVTWRGTGELFF
NA TRBJ2-1 NA TRBV15 TGTGCCACCAGCAGAGGGCCGATTATAATCCACAATGAGCAGTTCTTC CATSRGPIIIHNEQFF
many TRBJ2-5 TRBD1 TRBV5-1 TGCGCCAGCAGCTTACGACAGGGGGAGACCCAGTACTTC CASSLRQGETQYF
many TRBJ1-1 TRBD1 TRBV30 TGTGCCTGGACGTTTGGACAGGGAAGTGAAGCTTTCTTT CAWTFGQGSEAFF
few TRBJ1-5 NA TRBV12-3/TRBV12-4 TGTGCCAGCAGTTTTCGGTTCGTTCAGCCCCAGCATTTT CASSFRFVQPQHF
NA TRBJ2-3 TRBD1 TRBV7-2 TGTGTCAGCACCCTTGGACAGGGGAACACAGATACGCAGTATTTT CVSTLGQGNTDTQYF
many TRBJ2-1 NA TRBV7-2 TGTGCCAGCAACAATCGCGCGGGGAATGAGCAGTTCTTC CASNNRAGNEQFF
many TRBJ2-5 NA TRBV12-3/TRBV12-4 TGTGCCAGCAGTTTAATCCTAGCCGCCCCGGGAGAGACCCAGTACTTC CASSLILAAPGETQYF
NA TRBJ2-7 TRBD1 TRBV5-4 TGTGCCAGCAGCTTGCAGACAGGGGCCCACGAGCAGTACTTC CASSLQTGAHEQYF
few TRBJ2-2 NA TRBV3-1 TGTGCCAGCAGCCAACGGGACGGGGAGCTGTTTTTT CASSQRDGELFF
NA TRBJ1-2 NA TRBV4-1 TGCGCCAGCAGCCAAGATGGGGCAGAGGACCTGCATGGCTACACCTTC CASSQDGAEDLHGYTF